Following are 30 T cell receptor beta chains from one sample sequenced in a study of control samples from healthy donors and cancer patients. Libraries were prepared by immunoSEQ multiplex PCR; TCRdb keeps only in-frame clonotypes and omits some of them. Among around 150,000 clones listed, approximately 90% were seen once. The source material was blood. Receptors were obtained from a young man in good health.

The V gene is TRBV5-4, the J gene TRBJ2-7, with 7 bases fitting TRBD1. This CDR3 spans 18 amino acids. The J segment lost 2 bases and the V segment lost 0 bases, leaving 14 bases of the junction unmatched. CDR1 and CDR2 (germline): SGHNT, YYREEE (reference sequence). This CDR3 reads CASSLGRDRGGSPYEQYF. CDR3 nucleotides: TGTGCCAGCAGCTTGGGCCGGGACAGAGGTGGGTCCCCCTACGAGCAGTACTTC.

The chain uses TRBV5-6 and TRBJ2-3; D gene uncertain. V was trimmed by 1 base and J by 7 bases, leaving 4 bases between them. The CDR3 length is 11 residues. CDR1 SGHDT and CDR2 YYEEEE come from the germline V gene. CDR3 in amino acids: CASSLLNTQYF. The CDR3 DNA reads TGTGCCAGCAGCTTGTTAAATACGCAGTATTTT.

This rearrangement joins TRBV6-5 to TRBJ1-1; D is unclear. V was cut by 4 bases and J by 1 base, with 10 bases left in between. Germline CDR1 MNHEY, CDR2 SVGAGI. The CDR3 consists of 14 residues. In DNA form, the CDR3 reads TGTGCCAGCAGTTGGGAGGCCGAGAACACTGAAGCTTTCTTT. This codes for CASSWEAENTEAFF.

This rearrangement joins TRBV9 to TRBJ2-4; no reliable D call. This CDR3 contains 14 residues. Germline assignment: CDR1 SGDLS and CDR2 YYNGEE. V lost 5 bases and J lost 2, with 11 bases in between. The CDR3 sequence is CASSADSTKNIQYF. DNA of the CDR3: TGTGCCAGCAGTGCCGACTCTACCAAAAACATTCAGTACTTC.

The genes are TRBV7-9 and TRBJ2-1; TRBD2 might be the D (5 bases). The CDR3 loop spans 15 amino acids. Germline assignment: CDR1 SEHNR and CDR2 FQNEAQ (reference sequence). Trimming took off 3 bases at V and 5 bases at J, with 14 bases between the two ends. The CDR3 DNA is TGTGCCAGCAGCTTGTATTCTCCGGGAAACAATGAGCAGTTCTTC. Its protein product is CASSLYSPGNNEQFF.

The CDR3 spells CASSPQRDGPNYGYTF. Written as DNA, the CDR3 is TGTGCCAGCAGTCCCCAGCGGGACGGACCTAACTATGGCTACACCTTC. The chain uses TRBV27 and TRBJ1-2; possible D gene TRBD1, 5 bases. The CDR3 is 16 residues long. Trimming stripped 5 bases from V and 0 bases from J, with 16 bases between. CDR1 and CDR2 (germline): MNHEY, SMNVEV (reference sequence).

The CDR3 coding sequence is TGTGCCACCAGTGAAGGCAGGCTCTTTTACGAGCAGTACTTC. Protein: CATSEGRLFYEQYF. The chain is built from TRBV24-1 and TRBJ2-7; D not resolved. Per the germline V gene, CDR1 is KGHDR and CDR2 is SFDVKD. With 4 bases removed from V and 4 bases from J, the gap between germline ends came to 13 bases. This CDR3 has 14 amino acids.

The V gene is TRBV5-1, the J gene TRBJ2-2; 8 bases fit TRBD1. This CDR3 has 19 residues. Trimming took 0 bases from V and 4 from J; bases not matched to a gene: 14. CDR1 SGHRS and CDR2 YFSETQ come from the germline V gene. In DNA form, the CDR3 reads TGCGCCAGCAGCTTGGCCCCGGGACAGGATGATCCTCGCACCGGGGAGCTGTTTTTT. Encoded protein: CASSLAPGQDDPRTGELFF.

The J gene is TRBJ2-1, the V gene TRBV7-9; D call uncertain. Trimming took 5 bases from V and 8 from J, leaving 13 bases between them. Germline V lookup: CDR1 SEHNR, CDR2 FQNEAQ (reference sequence). The CDR3 is 13 residues long. The CDR3 sequence: CASSERAQDEQFF. The DNA of the CDR3 is TGTGCCAGCAGCGAAAGGGCCCAGGATGAGCAGTTCTTC.

The chain recombines TRBV7-9 with TRBJ2-7; D gene uncertain. V lost 0 bases to trimming and J lost 6 bases, with 6 bases between them. Germline lookup yields CDR1 SEHNR and CDR2 FQNEAQ (reference sequence). This CDR3 has 12 residues. This CDR3 reads CASSLAEPEQYF. The CDR3 DNA is TGTGCCAGCAGCTTAGCTGAACCCGAGCAGTACTTC.

The chain has TRBV25-1 and TRBJ1-3; no clear D gene. This CDR3 is 13 amino acids long. Trimming took off 4 bases at V and 7 bases at J, with 11 bases between the two ends. CDR1 is MGHDK and CDR2 is SYGVNS in the germline V gene. CDR3 nucleotides: TGTGCCAGCAGTGGAGTTAGTCGGAACACCATATATTTT. It yields the protein CASSGVSRNTIYF.

V usage is TRBV3-1 (or the pseudogene TRBV3-2) and J usage is TRBJ2-3, with D perhaps matching TRBD1 (5 bases). CDR3 length equals 15 residues. The V end was cut by 2 bases, the J end by 0 bases, with 9 bases between. Germline loops: CDR1 LGHDT, CDR2 YNNKEL (reference sequence). CDR3 in DNA: TGTGCCAGCAGCCAAAGGGGTGACAGCACAGATACGCAGTATTTT. This codes for CASSQRGDSTDTQYF.

V and J are TRBV28 and TRBJ2-7; D gene unclear. Per germline, CDR1 MDHEN and CDR2 SYDVKM. Trimming took off 5 bases at V and 2 bases at J, with 13 bases between the two ends. This CDR3 spans 14 amino acids. DNA for the CDR3: TGTGCCAGCAGTCCCCCAGGCGGCCCCTACGAGCAGTACTTC. The encoded protein is CASSPPGGPYEQYF.

Remarks on this clone: Mismatch with germline at one junction end may stem from a read error. The chain has TRBV6-2 or TRBV6-3 and TRBJ2-1; 9 bases are shared with TRBD1. CDR1 MNHEY and CDR2 SVGEGT come from the germline V gene. This CDR3 region has 16 residues. CDR3 loop: CASSNSGTGFYNEQFF. The CDR3 bases are TGTGCCAGCAGTAACTCCGGGACAGGGTTCTACAATGAGCAGTTCTTC.

This chain joins TRBV27 and TRBJ2-1; possibly TRBD1 for D (6 bases). Germline CDR1 is MNHEY and CDR2 is SMNVEV (reference sequence). This CDR3 comprises 17 residues. The V end lost 4 bases, the J end lost 4 bases, and 20 bases lay between the germline ends. DNA for the CDR3: TGTGCCAGCAGTTCTCCTATGGGGGCCGCGGAGTACAATGAGCAGTTCTTC. Translation: CASSSPMGAAEYNEQFF.

This chain links TRBV7-6 with TRBJ2-3, with a possible D match to TRBD2 (7 bases). Between the trimmed V and J ends, which lost 2 bases and 5 bases, there was a span of 14 bases. This CDR3 has 15 amino acids. From germline, CDR1 is SGHVS and CDR2 FNYEAQ. The CDR3 DNA reads TGTGCCAGCAGCTTAACCGGGGGAGGGGGAGATACGCAGTATTTT. Translated: CASSLTGGGGDTQYF.

The chain joins TRBV4-3 to TRBJ2-2, with 8 bases aligning to TRBD1. The V gene's germline CDR1 is LGHNA and CDR2 YSLEER. The CDR3 contains 15 residues. Trimming removed 4 bases from V and 4 bases from J; junction bases left unmatched: 5. CDR3: CASSLGQARTGELFF. The CDR3 bases are TGCGCCAGCAGCCTGGGACAGGCCCGCACCGGGGAGCTGTTTTTT.

The genes are TRBV5-4 and TRBJ2-6; D remains ambiguous. V lost 4 bases and J lost 0, with 11 bases in between. CDR3 length: 16 residues. Per the germline V gene, CDR1 is SGHNT and CDR2 is YYREEE (reference sequence). The CDR3 bases are TGTGCCAGCAGCCTGGAAGGGCGCTCTGGGGCCAACGTCCTGACTTTC. Amino acids: CASSLEGRSGANVLTF.

V is TRBV20-1 and J is TRBJ1-1; D gene ambiguous. The V and J ends lost 8 bases and 0 bases respectively, with 7 bases between them. Germline V gives CDR1 DFQATT, CDR2 SNEGSKA (reference sequence). There are 11 residues in the CDR3. Here the CDR3 reads CSTTLNTEAFF. In DNA, the CDR3 is TGCAGTACGACCTTGAACACTGAAGCTTTCTTT.

This clone occurred once. The CDR3 region is CASSFYATGGNTEAFF. CDR3 DNA: TGTGCCAGCAGCTTCTACGCGACAGGGGGCAACACTGAAGCTTTCTTT. The chain has TRBV7-9 and TRBJ1-1; 10 bases match TRBD1. Trimming took 3 bases from V and 2 from J; bases not matched to a gene: 6. The CDR3 is 16 residues long. From germline, CDR1 is SEHNR and CDR2 FQNEAQ (reference sequence).

The chain couples TRBV18 to TRBJ2-7; 12 bases line up with TRBD1. With V trimmed by 5 bases and J by 5 bases, 13 bases remained unmatched. CDR1 and CDR2 (germline): KGHSH, LQKENI. The CDR3 covers 17 residues. The CDR3 region has the DNA TGTGCCAGCTCATCCCTGGGACAGGGGGCTGGTCGGGACGAGCAGTACTTC. It codes for CASSSLGQGAGRDEQYF.

The CDR3 region has the DNA TGCGCCAGCAGCTTGACGCCCCTAGGGCCCCAGTACTTC. This sequence encodes CASSLTPLGPQYF. This chain joins TRBV5-1 and TRBJ2-5; no reliable D call. Germline V gene sequence: CDR1 SGHRS, CDR2 YFSETQ. The CDR3 is 13 residues long. The V end lost 1 base, the J end lost 9 bases, and 13 bases lay between the germline ends.

CDR3 nucleotide sequence: TGTGCCAGCAGCCGAGAGAACTCCTACGAGCAGTACTTC. It codes for CASSRENSYEQYF. V is TRBV6-5 and J is TRBJ2-7; D remains ambiguous. This CDR3 spans 13 amino acids. CDR1 MNHEY and CDR2 SVGAGI come from the germline V gene. Trimming pared 6 bases from V and 0 bases from J, leaving 9 bases between.

Turning to this clone: Because the CDR3's place on the DNA is in doubt, the DNA is left out and the CDR3 is given as listed by TCRdb. The V call is TRBV6-5, the J call TRBJ1-1; the table's D call, TRBD1, has no DNA check behind it. Germline CDR1 and CDR2: MNHEY and SVGAGI. With termini counted, the CDR3 has 15 amino acids. CDR3 protein: CASSSSTGWNTEAFF.

V and J are TRBV11-3 and TRBJ1-2, with D possibly being TRBD1 (5 bases). The germline gives CDR1 SGHNT, CDR2 YENEEA. The CDR3 sequence is 18 residues long. Trimming took 6 bases from V and 3 from J, leaving 26 bases between them. The CDR3 protein is CASSRAAGGPHRDYGYTF. In DNA form, the CDR3 reads TGTGCCAGCAGTCGAGCGGCGGGGGGACCCCATCGGGACTATGGCTACACCTTC.

This clone was recorded only once. The V gene is TRBV28, the J gene TRBJ1-4, with D perhaps TRBD1 (5 bases). The germline V gene has CDR1 MDHEN and CDR2 SYDVKM. The CDR3 consists of 15 residues. Deletions cut 2 bases from V and 7 bases from J, with 14 bases between. The DNA for the CDR3 is TGTGCCAGCAGTTTAGGGGGGACGGGTGGTGAAAAACTGTTTTTT. As protein: CASSLGGTGGEKLFF.

V gene TRBV7-2 combines with J gene TRBJ2-3, with no clear D. Trimming pared 1 base from V and 1 base from J, leaving 15 bases between. Germline CDR1 reads SGHTA; CDR2 reads FQGNSA. The CDR3 is 17 residues long. The CDR3 loop reads CASSLGGVSVRTDTQYF. CDR3 DNA sequence: TGTGCCAGCAGCTTAGGTGGGGTCAGCGTACGCACAGATACGCAGTATTTT.

The chain employs TRBV12-5 and TRBJ2-1, with no clear D. Trimming stripped 4 bases from V and 5 bases from J, with 18 bases between. Germline loops: CDR1 LGHNT, CDR2 FRNRAP. The CDR3 totals 16 residues. CDR3 amino acids: CASGSGLSTRDNEQFF. The CDR3 nucleotides read TGTGCTAGTGGTTCCGGCCTGAGTACAAGGGACAATGAGCAGTTCTTC.

The V gene is TRBV7-6, the J gene TRBJ2-2; 9 nucleotides align to TRBD1. CDR1 and CDR2 from the germline V gene are SGHVS and FNYEAQ. CDR3 length: 16 amino acids. Unmatched junction bases numbered 8, after V lost 5 bases and J lost 4 bases. For the CDR3, the DNA is TGTGCCAGCAGCCTCGACAGGGGGGGTAGCACCGGGGAGCTGTTTTTT. It is translated as CASSLDRGGSTGELFF.

The rearrangement links TRBV5-1 to TRBJ2-1; D remains ambiguous. Germline V CDR1 and CDR2: SGHRS, YFSETQ. The germline V and J ends were trimmed by 1 base and 5 bases, with 13 bases remaining between them. This CDR3 is built from 15 residues. The CDR3 here is CASSLPRLSNNEQFF. The CDR3 coding sequence is TGCGCCAGCAGCTTGCCGCGACTCTCGAACAATGAGCAGTTCTTC.